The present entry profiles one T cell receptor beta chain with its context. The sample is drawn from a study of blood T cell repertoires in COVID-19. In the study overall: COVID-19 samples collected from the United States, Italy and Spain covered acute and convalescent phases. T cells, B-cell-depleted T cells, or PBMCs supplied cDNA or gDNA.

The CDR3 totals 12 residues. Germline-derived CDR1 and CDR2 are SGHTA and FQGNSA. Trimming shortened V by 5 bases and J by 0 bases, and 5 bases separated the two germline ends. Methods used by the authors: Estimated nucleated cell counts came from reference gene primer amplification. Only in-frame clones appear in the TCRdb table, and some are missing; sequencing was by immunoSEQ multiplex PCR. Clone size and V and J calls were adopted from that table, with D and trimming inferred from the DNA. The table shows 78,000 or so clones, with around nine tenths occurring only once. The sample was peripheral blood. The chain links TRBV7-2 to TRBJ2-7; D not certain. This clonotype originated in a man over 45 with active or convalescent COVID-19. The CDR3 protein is CASSRSSYEQYF. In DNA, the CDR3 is TGTGCCAGCAGCCGGAGCTCCTACGAGCAGTACTTC.